Presented here are 3 T cell receptor beta chains from one specimen sequenced in a study of regulatory T cells in long-lasting Graves disease. With iRepertoire HTBI primers and Arm-PCR of CDR3 regions, TCR beta libraries were built. Via MiXCR, TCRdb re-called the multiplex PCR reads, giving one row per CDR3 protein. The sample has about 370,000 distinct CDR3 sequences; around 15% are singletons. Time point meaning: newly diagnosed GD, antithyroid drugs for less than 3 months. After RNA was extracted from PBMCs, the TCR library was made from it. Sequences were derived from peripheral blood mononuclear cells (PBMCs), sampled at new diagnosis, from a patient treated with antithyroid drugs. The receptors shown here come from a female donor with Graves disease.

In this sample, this clonotype turned up many times. The CDR3 reads CASSLASGRGFADTQYF. CDR3 in DNA: TGTGCCAGCAGCTTAGCTAGCGGGAGGGGTTTTGCAGATACGCAGTATTTT. The rearrangement uses TRBV7-2 and TRBJ2-3, with 11 bases matching TRBD2. Per the germline V gene, CDR1 is SGHTA and CDR2 is FQGNSA. The CDR3 totals 17 residues. V trimming: 0 bases; J trimming: 4 bases; junction bases outside the gene matches: 6.

This clonotype came up many times. The CDR3 DNA follows: TGTGCCATCAGTGGGGCCAACACTGAAGCTTTCTTT. It codes for CAISGANTEAFF. V and J are TRBV10-3 and TRBJ1-1; D ambiguous. The CDR3 runs to 12 residues. Germline assignment: CDR1 ENHRY and CDR2 SYGVKD. V was shortened by 4 bases and J by 2 bases, with 5 bases between the two germline ends.

This chain joins TRBV7-2 and TRBJ2-3; D perhaps matches TRBD1 (6 bases). Trimming pared 5 bases from V and 4 bases from J, leaving 13 bases between. The V gene's germline CDR1 is SGHTA and CDR2 FQGNSA. The CDR3 is 14 residues long. CDR3 in amino acids: CASSPQTGPDTQYF. CDR3 DNA sequence: TGTGCCAGCAGCCCCCAGACAGGTCCAGATACGCAGTATTTT.